Detailed here is one T cell receptor beta chain. Using immunoSEQ multiplex PCR, the repertoire was profiled, and TCRdb retains in-frame clones only, with some absent. The profile shows about 86,000 clones, over 85% of them singletons. This specimen comes from a study of T cell responses to AZD1222 COVID-19 vaccine. The CDR3 consists of 13 residues. The V gene's germline CDR1 is ENHRY and CDR2 SYGVKD. J was trimmed by 9 bases and V by 7 bases; bases with no gene match: 9. The material was peripheral blood, obtained 28 days after the second AZD1222 dose. V and J are TRBV10-3 and TRBJ2-1, with 7 bases fitting TRBD1. The clonotype was recovered from an adult who received the AZD1222 COVID-19 vaccine. The CDR3 DNA sequence: TGTGCCATCACCTGGGACAGTACTGTTGAGCAGTTCTTC. It specifies CAITWDSTVEQFF.